This T cell receptor beta chain came from a study of blood T cells in healthy people across ages. Study-level results: Naive T cell percentage by flow cytometry tracked strongly with beta diversity.

On this clonotype itself: Its antigen remains unknown.

A second about 7 to 11 cycle PCR used barcoded and J-beta primers. Every cDNA was tagged by a template-switch adaptor with 12 random nucleotides. TCRdb reprocessed the 5' RACE reads with MiXCR, giving one entry per CDR3 protein. The sample carries 1.4 million or so distinct CDR3 sequences, less than 45% recorded once. Germline values: CDR1 LGHNA, CDR2 YSLEER. V lost 1 base, J lost 1 base, and 9 bases lay in between. The CDR3 consists of 15 residues. The V gene is TRBV4-3, the J gene TRBJ2-3; D might be TRBD2 (6 bases). The receptor was isolated from a woman aged 18-29 years in good health. The sequenced material came from blood. The DNA for the CDR3 is TGCGCCAGCAGCCAAGTTGCTAGCGGCACAGATACGCAGTATTTT. This translates into CASSQVASGTDTQYF.